This T cell receptor beta chain came from a study of blood T cell repertoires in COVID-19. Trimming removed 6 bases from V and 2 bases from J, with 11 bases in between. The CDR3 spans 12 residues. Germline assignment: CDR1 SQVTM and CDR2 ANQGSEA. Measured with immunoSEQ multiplex PCR; TCRdb has only the in-frame clones, and not every one. The sample yields about 110,000 clones, around 66% seen once. The rearrangement joins TRBV29-1 to TRBJ2-7; D is undetermined. The specimen sequenced was peripheral blood. The receptor was isolated from a man older than 75 with acute or convalescent COVID-19. The CDR3 here is CSVRNQAYEQYF. CDR3 bases: TGCAGCGTCCGCAACCAGGCCTACGAGCAGTACTTC.